This T cell receptor (beta chain) was identified during a study of control samples from healthy donors and cancer patients. Generated by immunoSEQ multiplex PCR, the TCRdb table keeps only in-frame clones and is missing some. The sample has 100,000 to 150,000 clones, roughly 87% seen once; the top ten hold 1.5% to 2%. The CDR3 has 14 amino acids. With 11 bases removed from V and 2 bases from J, the gap between germline ends came to 16 bases. Germline V gene lookup returns CDR1 MNHEY and CDR2 SVGAGI. There are a few counts of this clone. The specimen was blood. The rearrangement uses TRBV6-5 and TRBJ1-5; D gene ambiguous. This TCR came from a man younger than 35 in good health. The CDR3 loop is CAVGAFGGNQPQHF. For the CDR3, the DNA is TGTGCCGTAGGCGCTTTTGGGGGCAATCAGCCCCAGCATTTT.